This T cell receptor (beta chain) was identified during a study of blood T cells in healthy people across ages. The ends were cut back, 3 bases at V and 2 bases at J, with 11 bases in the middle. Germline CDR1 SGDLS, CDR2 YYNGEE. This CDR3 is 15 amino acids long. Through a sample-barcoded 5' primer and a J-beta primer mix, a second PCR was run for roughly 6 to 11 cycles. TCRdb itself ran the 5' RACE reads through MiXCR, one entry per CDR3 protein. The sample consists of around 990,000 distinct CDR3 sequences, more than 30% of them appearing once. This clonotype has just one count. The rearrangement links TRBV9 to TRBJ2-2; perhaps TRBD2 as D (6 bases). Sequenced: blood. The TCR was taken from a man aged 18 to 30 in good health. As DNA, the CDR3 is TGTGCCAGCAGCGCACTAGCTCGTAACACCGGGGAGCTGTTTTTT. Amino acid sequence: CASSALARNTGELFF. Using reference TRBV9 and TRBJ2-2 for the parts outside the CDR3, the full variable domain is DSGVTQTPKHLITATGQRVTLRCSPRSGDLSVYWYQQSLDQGLQFLIQYYNGEERAKGNILERFSAQQFPDLHSELNLSSLELGDSALYFCASSALARNTGELFFGEGSRLTVL.